The 18 T cell receptor beta chains listed next were all sequenced from one sample in a study of T cell repertoires in cytomegalovirus infection. TCRdb passed the reads through MiXCR, listing each CDR3 protein once. The sample consists of fewer than 850,000 distinct CDR3 sequences, under 35% of them appearing once. Their recognized antigens are unknown. The starting material was cultured CD8+ T cells from PBMCs, obtained from culture after CMV antigen stimulation. The receptors here all came from a human donor in good health (CMV status not recorded). Some clones in this sample may be carry-over from other donors' samples.

The chain carries TRBV7-9 and TRBJ2-1, with 12 nucleotides matching TRBD1. Germline trimming cut 6 bases from V and 8 bases from J; bases unmatched to any gene: 11. In germline, CDR1 is SEHNR, CDR2 FQNEAQ (reference sequence). This CDR3 region has 16 residues. The CDR3 DNA reads TGTGCCAGCAGTCTAAGACCGGGACAGGGGGCTCATGAGCAGTTCTTC. This gives the protein CASSLRPGQGAHEQFF.

With respect to this clonotype: A read error is possible here, since a much larger clone lies one base away. The V and J genes are TRBV7-6 and TRBJ2-5; TRBD1 agrees at 7 bases. The CDR3 is 13 residues long. Per the germline V gene, CDR1 is SGHVS and CDR2 is FNYEAQ. CDR3 nucleotide sequence: TGTGCTGGCAGCTCGACAGGGAAAGAGACCCAGTACTTC. This sequence encodes CAGSSTGKETQYF.

This clonotype has more than one count but fewer than ten. The chain couples TRBV11-1 to TRBJ1-1; D perhaps matches TRBD1 (5 bases). Germline CDR1 SGHAT, CDR2 FQDESV (reference sequence). This CDR3 has 15 amino acids. The V and J ends lost 5 bases and 7 bases respectively, with 20 bases between them. The CDR3 loop reads CASSPLQGPEDEAFF. DNA of the CDR3: TGTGCCAGCAGCCCCCTCCAGGGCCCCGAGGATGAAGCTTTCTTT.

This clonotype was detected many times. The gene calls are TRBV5-6 and TRBJ2-1; D call uncertain. The CDR3 totals 12 residues. CDR1 and CDR2 (germline): SGHDT, YYEEEE. The germline V and J ends were trimmed by 0 bases and 9 bases, with 7 bases remaining between them. The CDR3 nucleotides are TGTGCCAGCAGCTTGGGACCCCCTGAGCAGTTCTTC. Its protein product is CASSLGPPEQFF.

This clonotype was seen a single time. This chain joins TRBV5-6 and TRBJ2-7, with TRBD1 identical over 8 bases. CDR3 size: 15 residues. The ends lost 4 bases at V and 3 bases at J; junction bases unmatched: 9. CDR1 is SGHDT, CDR2 YYEEEE, per germline. The CDR3 is CASSLGQGALYEQYV. As DNA, the CDR3 is TGTGCCAGCAGCCTTGGACAGGGCGCACTCTACGAGCAGTACGTC.

The CDR3 spells CASSKTGVANYGYTF. The CDR3 coding sequence is TGTGCCAGCAGTAAGACAGGCGTAGCTAACTATGGCTACACCTTC. The chain couples TRBV28 to TRBJ1-2; D possibly corresponds to TRBD1 (6 bases). The CDR3 runs to 15 residues. The V end lost 5 bases, the J end lost 0 bases, and 13 bases lay between the germline ends. Per the germline V gene, CDR1 is MDHEN and CDR2 is SYDVKM.

The chain joins TRBV10-3 to TRBJ2-3, with 8 bases fitting TRBD1. V trimming: 7 bases; J trimming: 3 bases; junction bases outside the gene matches: 9. Germline V gene lookup returns CDR1 ENHRY and CDR2 SYGVKD. The length of the CDR3 is 15 residues. The CDR3: CAITQGARSTDTQYF. The CDR3 bases are TGTGCCATCACCCAGGGGGCCCGCTCGACAGATACGCAGTATTTT.

In this sample, this clonotype turned up many times. The chain is built from TRBV4-3 and TRBJ2-1; D is perhaps TRBD2 (6 bases). Trimming took off 0 bases at V and 0 bases at J, with 9 bases between the two ends. Germline V gives CDR1 LGHNA, CDR2 YSLEER. The CDR3 length is 16 residues. The CDR3, as DNA: TGCGCCAGCAGCCAAGATCCCGGGGGCTCCTACAATGAGCAGTTCTTC. Its protein product is CASSQDPGGSYNEQFF.

This clonotype showed up just a few times. This rearrangement joins TRBV20-1 to TRBJ1-2; no clear D. The germline V gene encodes CDR1 DFQATT and CDR2 SNEGSKA (reference sequence). The CDR3 is made up of 14 amino acids. Trimming left V 6 bases short and J 3 bases short, with 17 bases between. CDR3: CSARGGQDYYGYTF. CDR3 in DNA: TGCAGTGCCCGAGGTGGGCAGGACTACTATGGCTACACCTTC.

This clonotype has only a few counts. V gene TRBV4-1 combines with J gene TRBJ1-1; 10 bases are a match to TRBD1. The CDR3 totals 13 residues. V shed 3 bases and J 6 bases; nucleotides not matched to a gene: 1. CDR1 is MGHRA, CDR2 YSYEKL, per germline. Written as DNA, the CDR3 is TGCGCCAGCAGCCAGACAGGGGGCCCTGAAGCTTTCTTT. It yields the protein CASSQTGGPEAFF.

CDR3 loop: CASSLGGWRKGGQETQYF. In nucleotides, the CDR3 is TGTGCCAGCAGCTTAGGAGGCTGGAGGAAAGGGGGACAAGAGACCCAGTACTTC. This chain joins TRBV7-6 and TRBJ2-5; D possibly corresponds to TRBD1 (6 bases). The germline V gene encodes CDR1 SGHVS and CDR2 FNYEAQ. The V gene lost 1 base and the J gene lost 2 bases, with 20 bases spanning the gap. The CDR3 has 18 residues.

The chain couples TRBV7-9 to TRBJ2-5; 8 bases align to TRBD2. This CDR3 contains 15 residues. Germline CDR1 reads SEHNR; CDR2 reads FQNEAQ (reference sequence). V trimming: 3 bases; J trimming: 2 bases; junction bases outside the gene matches: 5. Written as DNA, the CDR3 is TGTGCCAGCAGCTTTTTCGGGGGGGTTCAAGAGACCCAGTACTTC. This encodes CASSFFGGVQETQYF.

The chain links TRBV15 to TRBJ2-2, with a tentative D call TRBD2 (5 bases). The CDR3 extends over 13 amino acids. CDR1 and CDR2 from the germline V gene are LNHNV and YYDKDF (reference sequence). The ends were cut back, 9 bases at V and 1 base at J, with 9 bases in the middle. DNA for the CDR3: TGTGCCACACTAGGGAAGAACACCGGGGAGCTGTTTTTT. Amino acid sequence: CATLGKNTGELFF. The full variable domain, completed using reference TRBV15 and TRBJ2-2, is DAMVIQNPRYQVTQFGKPVTLSCSQTLNHNVMYWYQQKSSQAPKLLFHYYDKDFNNEADTPDNFQSRRPNTSFCFLDIRSPGLGDTAMYLCATLGKNTGELFFGEGSRLTVL.

This clonotype turned up a few times. The chain uses TRBV27 and TRBJ2-3; 13 nucleotides line up with TRBD2. Trimming took 5 bases from V and 2 from J; bases not matched to a gene: 10. The CDR3 totals 18 residues. Germline lookup yields CDR1 MNHEY and CDR2 SMNVEV (reference sequence). The CDR3 DNA reads as TGTGCCAGCAGTCCCGGACTAGCGGGGGCCTTGAACACAGATACGCAGTATTTT. Residues: CASSPGLAGALNTDTQYF.

V gene TRBV28 combines with J gene TRBJ2-2; 10 bases are shared with TRBD2. The CDR3 consists of 15 residues. Per the germline V gene, CDR1 is MDHEN and CDR2 is SYDVKM. Germline trimming cut 6 bases from V and 6 bases from J; bases unmatched to any gene: 7. This chain's CDR3 is CASSPQRGGPGELFF. DNA for the CDR3: TGTGCCAGCAGCCCCCAGCGGGGGGGCCCCGGGGAGCTGTTTTTT. Drawing the rest from reference TRBV28 and TRBJ2-2, the complete variable domain is DVKVTQSSRYLVKRTGEKVFLECVQDMDHENMFWYRQDPGLGLRLIYFSYDVKMKEKGDIPEGYSVSREKKERFSLILESASTNQTSMYLCASSPQRGGPGELFFGEGSRLTVL.

V and J are TRBV6-4 and TRBJ2-1; 9 nucleotides match TRBD2. The V and J ends lost 2 bases and 9 bases, in that order; junction bases with no gene match: 5. This CDR3 is 14 amino acids long. CDR1 is MRHNA and CDR2 is SNTAGT in the germline V gene. The CDR3 loop is CASSDQGGRGEQFF. CDR3 nucleotide sequence: TGTGCCAGCAGTGACCAGGGCGGGAGGGGTGAGCAGTTCTTC.

The chain recombines TRBV7-9 with TRBJ1-2, with D uncertain. V gave up 0 bases and J gave up 8 bases, with 7 bases separating them. CDR3 length: 12 residues. Germline loops: CDR1 SEHNR, CDR2 FQNEAQ (reference sequence). The DNA of the CDR3 is TGTGCCAGCAGCTTAGCGAGGAGGGGCTACACCTTC. Residues: CASSLARRGYTF.

This clonotype has more than one count but fewer than ten. This chain uses TRBV6-5 with TRBJ2-3; 11 bases are shared with TRBD2. This CDR3 is 16 amino acids long. Unmatched junction bases numbered 0, after V lost 0 bases and J lost 1 base. Germline V gives CDR1 MNHEY, CDR2 SVGAGI. The CDR3 loop is CASSYSTSGGTDTQYF. CDR3 bases: TGTGCCAGCAGTTACTCGACTAGCGGGGGCACAGATACGCAGTATTTT.